This TCR beta chain was identified during a study of shared clonotypes between healthy human individuals. TCRdb's copy holds only in-frame clones and misses some; the assay was immunoSEQ multiplex PCR. The table records fewer than 700,000 clones, around 81% of them present only once. This CDR3 is built from 14 residues. The germline V gene has CDR1 MDHEN and CDR2 SYDVKM. V shed 6 bases and J shed 6 bases, with 18 bases lying between them. The clonotype originates from a woman aged 40 to 49 in good health. Some clones in this sample may be carry-over from other donors' samples. The gene calls are TRBV28 and TRBJ2-7, with D perhaps matching TRBD1 (5 bases). The material sequenced was PBMCs. The DNA of the CDR3 is TGTGCCAGCAGACTCGCGCCGTCAGGGATCGAGCAGTACTTC. Translation gives CASRLAPSGIEQYF.